These T cell receptor beta chains were read from a single sample in a study of blood T cell repertoires in COVID-19. This table comes from immunoSEQ multiplex PCR, and its TCRdb copy is limited to in-frame clones, with some not included. This sample has 220,000 or so clones, with around 83% found just once. The sequenced sample consisted of peripheral blood. The source of these receptors is a woman of 80 years or more with COVID-19, enrolled during active disease. The conserved cysteine and the conserved F or W are not part of the CDR3 here. Fields, in order: V gene, J gene, CDR3 protein.

V: TRBV7-3
J: TRBJ2-2
CDR3: ASSLGGRTGELF

V: TRBV28
J: TRBJ2-7
CDR3: ASSLDSLGYYEQY

V: TRBV28
J: TRBJ2-7
CDR3: ASTSSYSYEQY

V: TRBV3-1/TRBV3-2
J: TRBJ1-6
CDR3: ASSPLHIKAGSPLH

V: TRBV10-3
J: TRBJ1-5
CDR3: AIGQGRGQPQH

V: TRBV7-2
J: TRBJ2-7
CDR3: ASSLGLAGAREQY

V: TRBV6-1
J: TRBJ1-6
CDR3: ASSEGGGSPLH

V: TRBV6-1
J: TRBJ1-1
CDR3: ASSDINRKGTEAF

V: TRBV27
J: TRBJ1-4
CDR3: ASSFQRGTVNEKLF

V: TRBV6-2/TRBV6-3
J: TRBJ2-1
CDR3: ASSYLAGGTGSSYNEQF

V: TRBV29-1
J: TRBJ1-1
CDR3: SGGTGLNTEAF

V: TRBV30
J: TRBJ1-1
CDR3: AWSGSGDTEAF

V: TRBV6-5
J: TRBJ1-4
CDR3: ASSLLTGGVLF

V: TRBV7-3
J: TRBJ1-1
CDR3: ASSSTGGPMNTEAF

V: TRBV5-1
J: TRBJ2-2
CDR3: ASSPLAVPGELF

V: TRBV30
J: TRBJ2-7
CDR3: AWSVNRGYEQY

V: TRBV5-5
J: TRBJ2-1
CDR3: ASSFGLADYNEQF

V: TRBV28
J: TRBJ2-7
CDR3: ASSLIGTGTHEQY

V: TRBV4-1
J: TRBJ2-2
CDR3: ASSSRVQGADTGELF

V: TRBV7-2
J: TRBJ1-2
CDR3: ASSPGVGYT

V: TRBV19
J: TRBJ1-5
CDR3: ASSIAGTGGGNQPQH

V: TRBV14
J: TRBJ2-1
CDR3: ASTYLREQF

V: TRBV6-5
J: TRBJ1-6
CDR3: ASSYWDRTNSPLH

V: TRBV7-9
J: TRBJ2-3
CDR3: ASSSRINRQGSTDTQY

V: TRBV7-9
J: TRBJ1-4
CDR3: ASSQGPGQGASEKLF

V: TRBV5-1
J: TRBJ1-1
CDR3: ASSLATQNTEAF

V: TRBV28
J: TRBJ1-2
CDR3: ASSSPRTGGGYGYT

V: TRBV7-6
J: TRBJ2-1
CDR3: ASSFGPVQGDEQF

V: TRBV12-5
J: TRBJ2-1
CDR3: ASGLSTGGDEQF

V: TRBV5-1
J: TRBJ2-2
CDR3: ASSSGTGNAGELF

V: TRBV5-1
J: TRBJ2-3
CDR3: ASSLKYVGGHNEKDTQY

V: TRBV2
J: TRBJ2-2
CDR3: ASREGTTNTGELF

V: TRBV4-1
J: TRBJ1-2
CDR3: ASSPKTQGETNYGYT

V: TRBV4-1
J: TRBJ2-7
CDR3: ASSFRTGPYEQY

V: TRBV28
J: TRBJ1-6
CDR3: ASSLSTVRTYNSPLH

V: TRBV19
J: TRBJ2-3
CDR3: ASSKWTNLNTDTQY

V: TRBV5-8
J: TRBJ1-4
CDR3: ASSKKRGLDEKLF

V: TRBV11-2
J: TRBJ1-2
CDR3: ASSPGQGSIYGYT

V: TRBV7-9
J: TRBJ2-1
CDR3: ASSLASGSLSEQF

V: TRBV6-5
J: TRBJ1-1
CDR3: ASRRGYTEAF

V: TRBV4-1
J: TRBJ1-2
CDR3: ASRQPGQGHYGYT

V: TRBV28
J: TRBJ1-2
CDR3: ASSLNRQKGGYT